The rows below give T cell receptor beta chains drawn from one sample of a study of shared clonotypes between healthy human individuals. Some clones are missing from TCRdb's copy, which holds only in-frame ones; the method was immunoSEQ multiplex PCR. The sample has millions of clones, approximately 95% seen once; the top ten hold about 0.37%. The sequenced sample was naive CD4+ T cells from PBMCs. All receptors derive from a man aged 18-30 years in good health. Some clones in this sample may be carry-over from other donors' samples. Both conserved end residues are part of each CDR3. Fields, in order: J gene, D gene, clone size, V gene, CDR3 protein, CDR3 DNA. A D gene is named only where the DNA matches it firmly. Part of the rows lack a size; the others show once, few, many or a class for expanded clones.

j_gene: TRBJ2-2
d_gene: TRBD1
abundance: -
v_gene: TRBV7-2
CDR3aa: CASSSGAQGTGELFF
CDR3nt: TGTGCCAGCAGCTCCGGGGCACAGGGGACCGGGGAGCTGTTTTTT

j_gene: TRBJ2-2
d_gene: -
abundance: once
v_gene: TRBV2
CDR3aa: CASRWTERNTGELFF
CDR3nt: TGTGCCAGCAGGTGGACTGAACGGAACACCGGGGAGCTGTTTTTT

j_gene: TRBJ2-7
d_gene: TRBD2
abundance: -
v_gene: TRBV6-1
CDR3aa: CASTGTINYEQYF
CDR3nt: TGTGCCAGTACCGGGACTATCAACTACGAGCAGTACTTC

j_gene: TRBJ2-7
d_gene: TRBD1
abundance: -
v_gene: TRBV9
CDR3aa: CASSSTGSSYEQYF
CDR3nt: TGTGCCAGCAGCTCGACAGGGTCCTCCTACGAGCAGTACTTC

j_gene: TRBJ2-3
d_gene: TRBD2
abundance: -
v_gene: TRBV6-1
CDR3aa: CASSGILAGGWGDTDTQYF
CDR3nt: TGTGCCAGCAGTGGAATACTAGCGGGAGGCTGGGGGGATACAGATACGCAGTATTTT

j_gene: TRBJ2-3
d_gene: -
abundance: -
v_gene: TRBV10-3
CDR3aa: CAISEIASTDTQYF
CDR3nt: TGTGCCATCAGTGAGATAGCTAGCACAGATACGCAGTATTTT

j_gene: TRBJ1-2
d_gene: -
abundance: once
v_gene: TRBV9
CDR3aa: CASSVEGGLYGYTF
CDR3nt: TGTGCCAGCAGCGTAGAAGGGGGGTTATATGGCTACACCTTC

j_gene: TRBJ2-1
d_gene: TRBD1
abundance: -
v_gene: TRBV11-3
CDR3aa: CASSDRGRDDEQFF
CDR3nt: TGTGCCAGCAGCGACAGGGGACGGGACGATGAGCAGTTCTTC

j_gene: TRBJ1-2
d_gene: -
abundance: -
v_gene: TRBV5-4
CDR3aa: CASSPPRARVGYGYTF
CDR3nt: TGTGCCAGCAGCCCACCCCGGGCCAGGGTGGGGTATGGCTACACCTTC

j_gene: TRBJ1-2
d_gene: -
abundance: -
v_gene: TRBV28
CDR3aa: CASSLWENANYGYTF
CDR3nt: TGTGCCAGCAGTTTATGGGAGAACGCTAACTATGGCTACACCTTC

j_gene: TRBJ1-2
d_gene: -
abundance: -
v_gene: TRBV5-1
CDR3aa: CASGQSAINYGYTF
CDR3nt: TGCGCCAGCGGCCAATCCGCGATTAACTATGGCTACACCTTC

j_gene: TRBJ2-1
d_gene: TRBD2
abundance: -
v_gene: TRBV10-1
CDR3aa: CASSGFTSGRYNEQFF
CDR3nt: TGCGCCAGCAGTGGGTTTACTAGCGGGAGGTACAATGAGCAGTTCTTC

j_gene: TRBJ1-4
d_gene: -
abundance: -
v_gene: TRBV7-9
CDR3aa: CASSAGGSIKLFF
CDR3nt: TGTGCCAGCAGCGCGGGGGGAAGCATTAAACTGTTTTTT

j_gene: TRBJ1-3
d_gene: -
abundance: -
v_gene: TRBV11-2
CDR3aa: CASRSISGNTIYF
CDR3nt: TGTGCCAGCAGGTCTATCTCTGGAAACACCATATATTTT

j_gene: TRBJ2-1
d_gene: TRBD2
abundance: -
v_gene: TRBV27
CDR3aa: CASSFSSGRSSYNEQFF
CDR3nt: TGTGCCAGCAGTTTCTCGAGCGGGAGAAGCTCCTACAATGAGCAGTTCTTC

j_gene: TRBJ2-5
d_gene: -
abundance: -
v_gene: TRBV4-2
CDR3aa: CASSQDGGDRLETQYF
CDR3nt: TGTGCCAGCAGCCAAGACGGCGGGGATCGGCTAGAGACCCAGTACTTC

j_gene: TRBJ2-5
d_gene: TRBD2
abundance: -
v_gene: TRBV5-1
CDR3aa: CASSAGLAGVEETQYF
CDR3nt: TGCGCCAGCAGCGCGGGACTAGCGGGAGTCGAAGAGACCCAGTACTTC

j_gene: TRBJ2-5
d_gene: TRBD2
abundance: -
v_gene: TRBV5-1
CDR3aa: CASSLVFGGKERGETQYF
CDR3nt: TGCGCCAGCAGCTTGGTCTTCGGGGGGAAGGAACGTGGGGAGACCCAGTACTTC

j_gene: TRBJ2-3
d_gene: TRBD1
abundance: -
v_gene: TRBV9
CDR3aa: CASSVAPRGGEDTQYF
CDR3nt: TGTGCCAGCAGCGTAGCTCCCCGAGGGGGCGAAGATACGCAGTATTTT

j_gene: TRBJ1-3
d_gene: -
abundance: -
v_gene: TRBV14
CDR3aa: CASSQARNTIYF
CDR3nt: TGTGCCAGCAGCCAAGCGCGAAACACCATATATTTT

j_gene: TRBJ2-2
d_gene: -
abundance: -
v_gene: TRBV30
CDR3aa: CAWSVGGLSGELFF
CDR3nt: TGTGCCTGGAGTGTTGGGGGGCTATCAGGGGAGCTGTTTTTT